This TCR beta chain was recorded in a study of cytomegalovirus exposure and HLA in healthy donors. Findings of the study overall: Reportedly, diagnosis of cytomegalovirus status by the classifier showed high specificity and sensitivity. A later analysis linked a missense variant in DCLRE1C to the trimming of TCR beta V and J genes. Some TCR beta chains (roughly 150 of them) were listed as cytomegalovirus-associated. TRBV6-2, TRBV6-3 and some other V segments were unresolvable in 87-base-pair reads.

Worth noting for this clone: The antigen is undetermined.

Use of 60 Vbeta and 13 Jbeta primers characterized the PCR. Only in-frame clones appear in the TCRdb table, and some are missing; sequencing was by immunoSEQ multiplex PCR. The table shows roughly 150,000 clones, with about 72% occurring only once. The CDR3 length is 15 residues. Germline V lookup: CDR1 ENHRY, CDR2 SYGVKD. The trim removed 2 bases at V and 4 bases at J, leaving 6 bases unmatched. The chain is built from TRBV10-3 and TRBJ1-1; TRBD1 matches at 8 bases. This TCR derives from a man aged 60 to 75 in good health and CMV-seronegative. The sequenced material came from PBMCs. The CDR3 reads CAISEAQGASTEAFF. The CDR3 DNA reads TGTGCCATCAGTGAGGCCCAGGGGGCCAGCACTGAAGCTTTCTTT.